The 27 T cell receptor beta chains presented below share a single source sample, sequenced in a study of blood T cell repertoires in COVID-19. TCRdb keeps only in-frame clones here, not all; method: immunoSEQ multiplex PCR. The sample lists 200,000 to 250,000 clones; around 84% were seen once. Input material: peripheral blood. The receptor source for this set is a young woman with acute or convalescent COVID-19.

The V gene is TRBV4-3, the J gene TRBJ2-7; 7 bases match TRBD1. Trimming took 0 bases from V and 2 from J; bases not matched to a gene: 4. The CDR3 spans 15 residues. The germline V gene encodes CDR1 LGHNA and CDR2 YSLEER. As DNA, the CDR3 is TGCGCCAGCAGCCAAGAGACAGGGAGAACCTACGAGCAGTACTTC. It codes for CASSQETGRTYEQYF.

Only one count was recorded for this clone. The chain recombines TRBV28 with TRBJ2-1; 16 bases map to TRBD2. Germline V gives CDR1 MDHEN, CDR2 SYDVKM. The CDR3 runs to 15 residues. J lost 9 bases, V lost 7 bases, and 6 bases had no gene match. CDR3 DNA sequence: TGTGCCAGCACCTCCGGGACTAGCGGGAGGGCTGAGCAGTTCTTC. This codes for CASTSGTSGRAEQFF.

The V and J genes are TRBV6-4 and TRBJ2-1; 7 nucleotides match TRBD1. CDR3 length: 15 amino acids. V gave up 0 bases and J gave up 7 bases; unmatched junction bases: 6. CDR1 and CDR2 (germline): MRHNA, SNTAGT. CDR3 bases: TGTGCCAGCAGTGACTCGTCACAGGGGTATAATGAGCAGTTCTTC. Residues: CASSDSSQGYNEQFF.

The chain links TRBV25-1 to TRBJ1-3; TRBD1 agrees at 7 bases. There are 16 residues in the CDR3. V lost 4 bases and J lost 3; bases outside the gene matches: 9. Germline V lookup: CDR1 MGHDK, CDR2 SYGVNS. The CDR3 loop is CASSAAPTGVGNTIYF. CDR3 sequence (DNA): TGTGCCAGCAGTGCGGCCCCAACAGGGGTTGGAAACACCATATATTTT.

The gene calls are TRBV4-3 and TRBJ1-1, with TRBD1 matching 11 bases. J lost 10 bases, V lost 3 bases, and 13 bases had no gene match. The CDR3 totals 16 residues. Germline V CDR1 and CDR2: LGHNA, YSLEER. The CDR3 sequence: CASSQTGTGGRQGAFF. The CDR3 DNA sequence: TGCGCCAGCAGCCAGACCGGGACAGGGGGGAGACAGGGAGCTTTCTTT.

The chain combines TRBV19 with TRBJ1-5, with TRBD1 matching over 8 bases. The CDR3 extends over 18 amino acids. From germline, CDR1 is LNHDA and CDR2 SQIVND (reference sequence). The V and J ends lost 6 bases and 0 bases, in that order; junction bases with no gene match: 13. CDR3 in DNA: TGTGCCAGTAGCGCAAGGGGGACAGGCGGATCTAGCAATCAGCCCCAGCATTTT. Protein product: CASSARGTGGSSNQPQHF.

CDR3 coding DNA: TGCGCCAGCAGCCAAGACGGGGAGGGGACAGGCTATAATTCACCCCTCCACTTT. It specifies CASSQDGEGTGYNSPLHF. V gene TRBV4-3 combines with J gene TRBJ1-6, with 8 bases lining up with TRBD1. The CDR3 has 18 amino acids. CDR1 is LGHNA and CDR2 is YSLEER in the germline V gene. V was pared by 0 bases and J by 3 bases, with 7 bases of the junction left unmatched.

The CDR3 bases are TGTGCCACCAGCAGAGAGATGACCATCTCCTCTAGCTATGGCTACACCTTC. It codes for CATSREMTISSSYGYTF. V usage is TRBV15 and J usage is TRBJ1-2; D is unresolved. The CDR3 runs to 17 residues. Per germline, CDR1 LNHNV and CDR2 YYDKDF (reference sequence). The ends were cut back, 0 bases at V and 4 bases at J, with 18 bases in the middle.

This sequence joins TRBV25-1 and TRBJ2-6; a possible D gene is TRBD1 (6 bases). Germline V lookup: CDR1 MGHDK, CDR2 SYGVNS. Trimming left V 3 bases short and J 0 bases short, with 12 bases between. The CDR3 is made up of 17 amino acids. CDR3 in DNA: TGTGCCAGCAGTGAGTGGACAGCGAGCTCTGGGGCCAACGTCCTGACTTTC. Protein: CASSEWTASSGANVLTF.

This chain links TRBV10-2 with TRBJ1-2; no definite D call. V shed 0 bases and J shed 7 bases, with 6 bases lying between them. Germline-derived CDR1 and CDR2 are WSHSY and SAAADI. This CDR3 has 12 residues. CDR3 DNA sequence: TGCGCCAGCAGTGAGTCTCGGGTTGGCTACACCTTC. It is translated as CASSESRVGYTF.

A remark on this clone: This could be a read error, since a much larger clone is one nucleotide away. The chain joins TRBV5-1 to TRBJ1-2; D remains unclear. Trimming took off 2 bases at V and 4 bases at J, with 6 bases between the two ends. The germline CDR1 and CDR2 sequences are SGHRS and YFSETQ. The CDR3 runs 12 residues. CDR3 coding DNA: TGCGCCAGCAGCTTAAGCTGCTATGGCTACACCTTC. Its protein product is CASSLSCYGYTF.

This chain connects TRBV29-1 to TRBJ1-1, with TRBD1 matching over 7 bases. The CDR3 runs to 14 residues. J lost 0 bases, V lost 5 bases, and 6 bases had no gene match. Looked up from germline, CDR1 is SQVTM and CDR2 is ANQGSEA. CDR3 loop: CSVWDSVMNTEAFF. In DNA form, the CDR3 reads TGCAGCGTTTGGGACAGTGTCATGAACACTGAAGCTTTCTTT.

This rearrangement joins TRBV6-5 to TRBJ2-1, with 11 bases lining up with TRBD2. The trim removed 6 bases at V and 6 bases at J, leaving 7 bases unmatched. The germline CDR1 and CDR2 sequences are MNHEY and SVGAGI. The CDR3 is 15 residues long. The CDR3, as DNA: TGTGCCAGCAGCTTCCTAGCGGGAGGACCCAATGAGCAGTTCTTC. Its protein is CASSFLAGGPNEQFF.

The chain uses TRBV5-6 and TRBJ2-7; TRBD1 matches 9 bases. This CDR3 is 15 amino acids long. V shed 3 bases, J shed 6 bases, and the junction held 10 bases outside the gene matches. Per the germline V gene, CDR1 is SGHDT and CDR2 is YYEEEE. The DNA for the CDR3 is TGTGCCAGCAGCTCGACCGGGACAGGGTGGAGCGAGCAGTACTTC. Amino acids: CASSSTGTGWSEQYF.

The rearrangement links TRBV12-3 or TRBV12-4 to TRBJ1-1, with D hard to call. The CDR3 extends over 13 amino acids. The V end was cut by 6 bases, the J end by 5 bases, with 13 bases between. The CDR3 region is CASRNLARTEAFF. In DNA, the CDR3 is TGTGCCAGCAGAAACTTAGCACGGACTGAAGCTTTCTTT.

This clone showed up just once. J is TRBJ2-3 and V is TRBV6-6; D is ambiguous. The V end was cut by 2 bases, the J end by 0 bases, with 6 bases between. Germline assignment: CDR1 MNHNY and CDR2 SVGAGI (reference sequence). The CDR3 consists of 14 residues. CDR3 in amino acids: CASSYGWSTDTQYF. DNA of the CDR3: TGTGCCAGCAGTTACGGCTGGAGCACAGATACGCAGTATTTT.

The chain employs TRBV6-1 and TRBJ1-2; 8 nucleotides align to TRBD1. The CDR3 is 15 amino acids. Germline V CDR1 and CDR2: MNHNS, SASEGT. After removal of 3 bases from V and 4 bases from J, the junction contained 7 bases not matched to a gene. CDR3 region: CASSDKDRATYGYTF. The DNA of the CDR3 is TGTGCCAGCAGTGACAAGGACAGGGCCACCTATGGCTACACCTTC.

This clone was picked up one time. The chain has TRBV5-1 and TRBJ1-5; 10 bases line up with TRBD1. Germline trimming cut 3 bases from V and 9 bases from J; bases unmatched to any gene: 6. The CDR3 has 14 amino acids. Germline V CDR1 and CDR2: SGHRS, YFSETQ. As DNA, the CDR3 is TGCGCCAGCAGCTCGGGACAGGGGAGGGGGCCCCAGCATTTT. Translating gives CASSSGQGRGPQHF. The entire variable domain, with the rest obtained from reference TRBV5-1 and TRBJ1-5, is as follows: KAGVTQTPRYLIKTRGQQVTLSCSPISGHRSVSWYQQTPGQGLQFLFEYFSETQRNKGNFPGRFSGRQFSNSRSEMNVSTLELGDSALYLCASSSGQGRGPQHFGDGTRLSIL.

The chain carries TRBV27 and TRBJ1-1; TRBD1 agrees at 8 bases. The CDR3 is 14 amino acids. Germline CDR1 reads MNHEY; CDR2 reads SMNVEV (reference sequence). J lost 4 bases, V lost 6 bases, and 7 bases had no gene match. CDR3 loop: CASRGQGRGTEAFF. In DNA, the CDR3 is TGTGCCAGCAGAGGACAGGGTCGTGGCACTGAAGCTTTCTTT.

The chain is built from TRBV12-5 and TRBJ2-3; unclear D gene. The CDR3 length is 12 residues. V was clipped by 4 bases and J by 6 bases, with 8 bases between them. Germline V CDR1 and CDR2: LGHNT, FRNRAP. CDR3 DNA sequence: TGTGCTAGTGGTTCCCCCCGGGATACGCAGTATTTT. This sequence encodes CASGSPRDTQYF.

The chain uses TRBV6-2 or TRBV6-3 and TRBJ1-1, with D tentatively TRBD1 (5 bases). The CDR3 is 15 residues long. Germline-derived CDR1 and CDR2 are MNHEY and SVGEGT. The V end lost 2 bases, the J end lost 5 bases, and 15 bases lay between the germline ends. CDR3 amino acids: CASSYNPGYVTEAFF. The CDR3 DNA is TGTGCCAGCAGTTACAACCCAGGGTACGTAACTGAAGCTTTCTTT.

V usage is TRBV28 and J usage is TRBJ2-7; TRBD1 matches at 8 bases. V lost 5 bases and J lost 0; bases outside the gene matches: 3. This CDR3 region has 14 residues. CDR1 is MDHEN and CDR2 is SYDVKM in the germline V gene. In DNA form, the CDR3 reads TGTGCCAGCAGTCCACAGGGGGTCTCCTACGAGCAGTACTTC. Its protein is CASSPQGVSYEQYF.

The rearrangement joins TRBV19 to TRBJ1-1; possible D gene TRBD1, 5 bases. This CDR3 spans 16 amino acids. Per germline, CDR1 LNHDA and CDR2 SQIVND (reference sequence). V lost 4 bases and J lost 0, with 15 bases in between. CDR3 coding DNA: TGTGCCAGTAGTAGCCCCTGGGGGGGAATGAACACTGAAGCTTTCTTT. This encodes CASSSPWGGMNTEAFF.

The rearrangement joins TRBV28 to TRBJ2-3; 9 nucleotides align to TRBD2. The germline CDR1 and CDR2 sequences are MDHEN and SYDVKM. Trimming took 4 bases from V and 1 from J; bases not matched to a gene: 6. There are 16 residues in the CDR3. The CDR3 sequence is CASSYRLAERTDTQYF. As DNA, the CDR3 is TGTGCCAGCAGTTACCGACTAGCGGAGCGCACAGATACGCAGTATTTT.

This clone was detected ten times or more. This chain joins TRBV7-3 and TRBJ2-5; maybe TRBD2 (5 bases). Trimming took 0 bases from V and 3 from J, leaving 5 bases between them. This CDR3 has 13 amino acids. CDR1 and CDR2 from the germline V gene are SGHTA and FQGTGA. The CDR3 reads CASSLTEEETQYF. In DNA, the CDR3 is TGTGCCAGCAGCTTAACGGAGGAAGAGACCCAGTACTTC.

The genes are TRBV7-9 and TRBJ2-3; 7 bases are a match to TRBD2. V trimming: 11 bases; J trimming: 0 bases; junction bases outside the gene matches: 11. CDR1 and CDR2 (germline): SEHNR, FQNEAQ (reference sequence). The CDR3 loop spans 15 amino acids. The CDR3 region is CAQQSSGTSTDTQYF. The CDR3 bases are TGTGCCCAGCAGTCGAGCGGGACTAGCACAGATACGCAGTATTTT.

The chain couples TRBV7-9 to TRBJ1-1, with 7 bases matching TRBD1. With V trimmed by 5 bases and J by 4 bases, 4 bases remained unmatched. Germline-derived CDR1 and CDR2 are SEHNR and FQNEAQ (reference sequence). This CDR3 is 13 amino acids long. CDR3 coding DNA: TGTGCCAGCAGCCAAAACAGGGGCACTGAAGCTTTCTTT. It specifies CASSQNRGTEAFF.